One T cell receptor (beta chain) is described in this entry. This record belongs to a study of T cell changes during pregnancy in multiple sclerosis. The CDR3 is 12 amino acids. Germline CDR1 and CDR2: MNHEY and SMNVEV (reference sequence). The ends were cut back, 6 bases at V and 3 bases at J, with 8 bases in the middle. Assay used: immunoSEQ multiplex PCR; TCRdb lists only in-frame clones, some missing. This sample yields approximately 33,000 clones, of which around 90% are seen a single time; approximately 0.74% belongs to the top ten. This clonotype was sampled from a female donor in good health, enrolled as a control in a pregnancy study. The V and J genes are TRBV27 and TRBJ1-1; unclear D gene. Sequences were derived from CD4+ T cells from peripheral blood mononuclear cells, sampled in the first trimester of pregnancy. For the CDR3, the DNA is TGTGCCAGCAGATATCAGGACACTGAAGCTTTCTTT. Translation: CASRYQDTEAFF.